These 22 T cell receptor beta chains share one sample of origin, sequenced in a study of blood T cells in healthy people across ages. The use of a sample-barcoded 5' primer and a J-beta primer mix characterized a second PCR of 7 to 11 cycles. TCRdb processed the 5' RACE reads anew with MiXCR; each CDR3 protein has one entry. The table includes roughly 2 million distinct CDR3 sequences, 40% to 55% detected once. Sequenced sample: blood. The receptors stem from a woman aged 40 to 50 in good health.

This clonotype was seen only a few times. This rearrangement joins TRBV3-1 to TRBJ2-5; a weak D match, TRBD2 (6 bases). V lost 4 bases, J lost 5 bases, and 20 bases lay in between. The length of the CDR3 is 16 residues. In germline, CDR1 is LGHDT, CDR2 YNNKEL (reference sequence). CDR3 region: CASSRAGGAGSETQYF. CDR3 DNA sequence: TGTGCCAGCAGCCGGGCCGGGGGAGCCGGTTCTGAGACCCAGTACTTC.

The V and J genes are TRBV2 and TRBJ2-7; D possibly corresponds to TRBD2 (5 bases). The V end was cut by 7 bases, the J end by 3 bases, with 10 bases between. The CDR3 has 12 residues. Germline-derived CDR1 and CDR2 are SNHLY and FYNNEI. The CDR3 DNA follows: TGTGCCAGCATCGGGGTGGGCTACGAGCAGTACTTC. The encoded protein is CASIGVGYEQYF.

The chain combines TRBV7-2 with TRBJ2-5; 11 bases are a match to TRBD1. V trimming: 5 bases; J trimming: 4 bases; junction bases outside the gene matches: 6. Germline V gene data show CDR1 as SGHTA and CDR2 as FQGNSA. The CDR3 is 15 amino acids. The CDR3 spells CASSRDRGVSETQYF. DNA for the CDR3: TGTGCCAGCAGCAGGGACAGGGGGGTTTCAGAGACCCAGTACTTC.

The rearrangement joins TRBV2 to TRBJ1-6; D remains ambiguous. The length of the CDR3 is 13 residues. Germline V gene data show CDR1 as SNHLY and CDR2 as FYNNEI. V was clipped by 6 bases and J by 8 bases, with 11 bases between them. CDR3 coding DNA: TGTGCCAGCAGGAGGACGGCAGATTCACCCCTCCACTTT. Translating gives CASRRTADSPLHF.

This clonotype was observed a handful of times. In DNA form, the CDR3 reads TGTGCCAGCAGTTTAGCGGGACGTACTAATGAAAAACTGTTTTTT. As protein: CASSLAGRTNEKLFF. The chain has TRBV12-3 or TRBV12-4 and TRBJ1-4, with D perhaps matching TRBD1 (5 bases). The CDR3 spans 15 residues. With 0 bases removed from V and 2 bases from J, the gap between germline ends came to 7 bases.

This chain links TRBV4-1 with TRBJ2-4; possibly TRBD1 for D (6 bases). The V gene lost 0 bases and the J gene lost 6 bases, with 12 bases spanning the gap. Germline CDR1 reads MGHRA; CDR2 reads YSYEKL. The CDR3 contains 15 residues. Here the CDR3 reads CASSQDPLQGNIQYF. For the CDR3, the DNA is TGCGCCAGCAGCCAAGACCCCCTACAGGGAAACATTCAGTACTTC.

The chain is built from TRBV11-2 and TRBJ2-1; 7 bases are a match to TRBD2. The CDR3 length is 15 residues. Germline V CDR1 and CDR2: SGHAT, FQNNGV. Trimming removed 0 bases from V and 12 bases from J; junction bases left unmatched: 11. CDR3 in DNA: TGTGCCAGCAGCTTAGAGGTTACTAGCGAGGGAGTGCAGTTCTTC. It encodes CASSLEVTSEGVQFF.

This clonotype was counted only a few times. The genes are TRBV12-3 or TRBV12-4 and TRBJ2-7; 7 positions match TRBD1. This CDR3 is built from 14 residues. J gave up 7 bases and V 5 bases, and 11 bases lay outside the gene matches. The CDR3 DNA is TGTGCCAGCAGTGTGACAGGGAAGGGAAGGGAGCAGTACTTC. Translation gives CASSVTGKGREQYF.

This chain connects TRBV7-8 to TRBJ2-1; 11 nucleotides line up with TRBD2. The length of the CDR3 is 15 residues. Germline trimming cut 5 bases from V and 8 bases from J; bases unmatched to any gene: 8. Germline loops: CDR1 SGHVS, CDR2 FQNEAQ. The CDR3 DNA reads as TGTGCCAGCAGCCCACTAGCGGGGGTTGTCTATGAGCAGTTCTTC. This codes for CASSPLAGVVYEQFF. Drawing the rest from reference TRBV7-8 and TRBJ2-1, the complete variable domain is GAGVSQSPRYKVAKRGQDVALRCDPISGHVSLFWYQQALGQGPEFLTYFQNEAQLDKSGLPSDRFFAERPEGSVSTLKIQRTQQEDSAVYLCASSPLAGVVYEQFFGPGTRLTVL.

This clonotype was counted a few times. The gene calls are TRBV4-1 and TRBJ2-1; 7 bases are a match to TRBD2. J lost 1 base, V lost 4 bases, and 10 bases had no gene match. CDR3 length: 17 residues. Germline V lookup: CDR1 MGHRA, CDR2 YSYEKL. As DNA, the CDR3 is TGCGCCAGCAGCCGCCCTCAAGCGGGGCATTCCTACAATGAGCAGTTCTTC. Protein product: CASSRPQAGHSYNEQFF.

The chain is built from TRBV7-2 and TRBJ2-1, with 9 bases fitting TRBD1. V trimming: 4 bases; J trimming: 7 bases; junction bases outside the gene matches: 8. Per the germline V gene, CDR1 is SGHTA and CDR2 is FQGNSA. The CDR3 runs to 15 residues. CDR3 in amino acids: CASSSGQGLINEQFF. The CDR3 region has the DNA TGTGCCAGCAGCTCTGGACAGGGGCTAATAAATGAGCAGTTCTTC.

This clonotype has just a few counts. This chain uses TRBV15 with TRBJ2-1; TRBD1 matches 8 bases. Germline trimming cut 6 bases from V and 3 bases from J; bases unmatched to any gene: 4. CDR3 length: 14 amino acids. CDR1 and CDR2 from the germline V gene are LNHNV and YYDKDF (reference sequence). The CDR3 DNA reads TGTGCCACCAGTCCAGGGGGCTACTACAATGAGCAGTTCTTC. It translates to CATSPGGYYNEQFF.

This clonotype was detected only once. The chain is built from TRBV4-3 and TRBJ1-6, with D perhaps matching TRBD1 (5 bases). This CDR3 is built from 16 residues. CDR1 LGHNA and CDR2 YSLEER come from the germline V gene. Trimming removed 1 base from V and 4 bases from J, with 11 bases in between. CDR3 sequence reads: CASSQGLDTYNSPLHF. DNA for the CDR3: TGCGCCAGCAGCCAAGGACTGGACACGTATAATTCACCCCTCCACTTT.

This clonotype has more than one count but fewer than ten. In DNA, the CDR3 is TGTGCCACCGAACTTGAGCGGGGAGAAATCACAGATACGCAGTATTTT. Protein sequence: CATELERGEITDTQYF. J is TRBJ2-3 and V is TRBV15; TRBD2 aligns across 7 bases. V lost 8 bases and J lost 2; bases outside the gene matches: 13. Germline V gene sequence: CDR1 LNHNV, CDR2 YYDKDF (reference sequence). This CDR3 is 16 amino acids long.

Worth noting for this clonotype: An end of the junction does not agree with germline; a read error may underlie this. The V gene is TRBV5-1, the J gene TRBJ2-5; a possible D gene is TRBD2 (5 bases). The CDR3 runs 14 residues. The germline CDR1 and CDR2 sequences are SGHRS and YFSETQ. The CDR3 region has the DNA TGCGCCAGCAGCTTGACGGGGTACCAAGGGACCCAGTACTTC. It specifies CASSLTGYQGTQYF.

The CDR3 loop is CASGRTSGGKDGTDTQYF. The DNA for the CDR3 is TGTGCCAGCGGTAGGACTAGCGGGGGGAAGGACGGCACAGATACGCAGTATTTT. The V call is TRBV7-3, the J call TRBJ2-3; 14 positions agree with TRBD2. V was pared by 8 bases and J by 1 base, with 11 bases of the junction left unmatched. This CDR3 comprises 18 residues. Per the germline V gene, CDR1 is SGHTA and CDR2 is FQGTGA.

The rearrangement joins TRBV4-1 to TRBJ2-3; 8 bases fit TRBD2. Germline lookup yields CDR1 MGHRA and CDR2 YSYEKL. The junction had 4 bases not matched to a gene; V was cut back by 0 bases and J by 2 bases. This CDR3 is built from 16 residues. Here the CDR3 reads CASSQEAGVYTDTQYF. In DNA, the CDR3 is TGCGCCAGCAGCCAAGAAGCGGGGGTCTACACAGATACGCAGTATTTT.

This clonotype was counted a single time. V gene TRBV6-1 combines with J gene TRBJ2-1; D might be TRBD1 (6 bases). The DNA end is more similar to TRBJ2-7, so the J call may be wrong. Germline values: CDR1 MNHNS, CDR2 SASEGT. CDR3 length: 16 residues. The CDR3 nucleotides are TGTGCCAGCAGTGAACCTGGGGCAGGGGCCTACAATGAGCAGTACTTC. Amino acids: CASSEPGAGAYNEQYF.

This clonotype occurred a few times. This chain's CDR3 is CASSPQGRGNSPLHF. The CDR3 DNA is TGTGCCAGCAGTCCCCAGGGCAGAGGAAATTCACCCCTCCACTTT. The V and J genes are TRBV12-3 or TRBV12-4 and TRBJ1-6, with TRBD1 as a possible D gene (5 bases). This CDR3 has 15 residues. Between the trimmed V and J ends, which lost 5 bases and 7 bases, there was a span of 15 bases.

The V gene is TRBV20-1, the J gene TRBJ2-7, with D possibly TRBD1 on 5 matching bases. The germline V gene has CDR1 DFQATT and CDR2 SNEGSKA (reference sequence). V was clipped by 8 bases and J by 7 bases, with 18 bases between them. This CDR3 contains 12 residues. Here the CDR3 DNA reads TGCAGTACCCCCGACAGTGGCAATGAGCAGTACTTC. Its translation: CSTPDSGNEQYF.

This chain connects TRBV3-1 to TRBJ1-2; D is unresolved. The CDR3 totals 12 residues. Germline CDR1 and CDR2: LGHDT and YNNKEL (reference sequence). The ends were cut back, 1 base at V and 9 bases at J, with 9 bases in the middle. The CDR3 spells CASSQVDRSYTF. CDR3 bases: TGTGCCAGCAGCCAAGTGGACCGGAGCTACACCTTC.

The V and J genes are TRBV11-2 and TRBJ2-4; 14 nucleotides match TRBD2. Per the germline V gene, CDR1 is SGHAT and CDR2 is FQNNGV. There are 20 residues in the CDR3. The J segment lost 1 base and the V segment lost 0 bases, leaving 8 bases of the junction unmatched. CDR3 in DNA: TGTGCCAGCAGCTTAGATACGAGACTAGCGGGGGGGGCGGCCAAAAACATTCAGTACTTC. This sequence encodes CASSLDTRLAGGAAKNIQYF.